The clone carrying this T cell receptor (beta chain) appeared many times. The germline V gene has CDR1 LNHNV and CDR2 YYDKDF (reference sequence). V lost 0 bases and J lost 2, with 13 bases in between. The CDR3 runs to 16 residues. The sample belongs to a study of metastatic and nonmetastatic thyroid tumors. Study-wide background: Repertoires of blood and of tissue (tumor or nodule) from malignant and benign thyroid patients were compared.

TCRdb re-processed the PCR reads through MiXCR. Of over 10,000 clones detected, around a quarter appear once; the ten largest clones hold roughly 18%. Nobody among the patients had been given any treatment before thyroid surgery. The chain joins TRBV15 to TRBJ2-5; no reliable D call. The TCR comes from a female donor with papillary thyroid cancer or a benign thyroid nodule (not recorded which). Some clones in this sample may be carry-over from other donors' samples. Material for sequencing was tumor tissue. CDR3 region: CATSRDYFRVQETQYF. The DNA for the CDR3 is TGTGCCACCAGCAGAGATTACTTTCGGGTACAAGAGACCCAGTACTTC.